This TCR beta chain appears in the sequencing data of a study of blood T cell repertoires in COVID-19. Across the study: Samples of COVID-19 (acute and convalescent) were obtained from the United States, Italy and Spain. Nucleic acid was either cDNA or gDNA, and it came from T cells, B-cell-depleted T cells, or PBMCs.

Original data processing: Amplification with reference gene primers provided the estimates of nucleated cell counts. Here immunoSEQ multiplex PCR was the method, and the copy in TCRdb shows in-frame clones only, minus some. The V and J calls and clone size come from that table; D and trimming were worked out from the DNA. Seen here are 40,000 or so clones, 75% to 90% observed once, and the top ten hold about 4%. Source material: peripheral blood. The origin of this receptor is a man in his 60s with acute or convalescent COVID-19.

DNA of the CDR3: TGTGCCAGCAGCCAAGGAGGAGCGGGAAGAAATGAGCAGTTCTTC. This translates into CASSQGGAGRNEQFF. The rearrangement uses TRBV3-1 (or the pseudogene TRBV3-2) and TRBJ2-1, with 7 bases matching TRBD2. This CDR3 is 15 amino acids long. V shed 1 base and J 7 bases; nucleotides not matched to a gene: 7. Germline V gene data show CDR1 as LGHDT and CDR2 as YNNKEL (reference sequence).